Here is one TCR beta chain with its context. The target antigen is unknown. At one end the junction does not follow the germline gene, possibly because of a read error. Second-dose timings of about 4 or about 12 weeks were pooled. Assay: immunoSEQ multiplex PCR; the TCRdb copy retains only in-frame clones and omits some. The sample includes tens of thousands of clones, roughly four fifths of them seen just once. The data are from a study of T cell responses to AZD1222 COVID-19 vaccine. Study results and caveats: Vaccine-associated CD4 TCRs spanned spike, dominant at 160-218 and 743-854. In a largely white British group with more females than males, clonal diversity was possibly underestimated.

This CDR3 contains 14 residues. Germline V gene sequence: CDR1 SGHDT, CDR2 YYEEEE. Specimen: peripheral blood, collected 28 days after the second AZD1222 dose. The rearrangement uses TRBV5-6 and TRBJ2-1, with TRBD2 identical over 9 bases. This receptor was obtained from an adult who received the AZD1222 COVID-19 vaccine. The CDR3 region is CASRAGTSYDEQFF. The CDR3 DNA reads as TGTGCCAGCAGAGCCGGGACTAGCTACGATGAGCAGTTCTTC.